This T cell receptor (beta chain) was found in a study of control samples from healthy donors and cancer patients. The V gene lost 4 bases and the J gene lost 0 bases, with 18 bases spanning the gap. The germline gives CDR1 SGHNT, CDR2 YYREEE (reference sequence). CDR3 length equals 17 residues. Libraries were prepared by immunoSEQ multiplex PCR; TCRdb keeps only in-frame clonotypes and omits some of them. The data contain 150,000 to 200,000 clones, approximately 94% of them singletons. The clonotype comes from a woman aged 40 to 50 in good health. The rearrangement uses TRBV5-4 and TRBJ2-3, with TRBD1 as a possible D gene (6 bases). Sequenced: blood. CDR3 DNA sequence: TGTGCCAGCAGCCCCATTTTTACAGGGTCTAGCACAGATACGCAGTATTTT. Translation gives CASSPIFTGSSTDTQYF.